Shown below are 18 T cell receptor beta chains from a single sample sequenced in a study of OX40 agonist ivuxolimab in advanced cancers. Produced via immunoSEQ multiplex PCR; TCRdb's table is partial and in-frame only. Of 75,000 to 100,000 clones in the sample, roughly 91% are singletons; the top ten hold around 0.3%. Sequencing was performed on CD4+ or CD8+ T cells sorted from blood, taken in a trial of the OX40 agonist ivuxolimab. These receptors were taken from an adult with an advanced solid tumor such as melanoma, head and neck, liver or kidney cancer.

The V call is TRBV7-6, the J call TRBJ2-2, with 12 bases fitting TRBD2. Trimming at V came to 1 base and at J to 5 bases, leaving 8 bases not matched to a gene. Germline V CDR1 and CDR2: SGHVS, FNYEAQ. This CDR3 has 18 residues. The CDR3 is CASSLVLAGGPGTGELFF. CDR3 DNA: TGTGCCAGCAGCTTAGTCCTAGCGGGAGGGCCGGGGACCGGGGAGCTGTTTTTT.

The chain is built from TRBV7-2 and TRBJ1-2, with D possibly TRBD1 on 5 matching bases. Germline V gene data show CDR1 as SGHTA and CDR2 as FQGNSA. The CDR3 runs to 13 residues. The V end was cut by 7 bases, the J end by 7 bases, with 16 bases between. The CDR3 nucleotides read TGTGCCAGCACCCCCGGGGCCGCCAGTGGCTACACCTTC. Its protein is CASTPGAASGYTF.

V gene TRBV27 combines with J gene TRBJ2-1; D not resolved. Germline values: CDR1 MNHEY, CDR2 SMNVEV (reference sequence). The germline V and J ends were trimmed by 6 bases and 6 bases, with 9 bases remaining between them. The CDR3 extends over 12 amino acids. The CDR3 DNA sequence: TGTGCCAGCAGATCCCTACTCAATGAGCAGTTCTTC. As protein: CASRSLLNEQFF.

The chain employs TRBV29-1 and TRBJ2-1; 8 bases map to TRBD2. Germline CDR1 SQVTM, CDR2 ANQGSEA. This CDR3 has 15 residues. V shed 6 bases and J 2 bases; nucleotides not matched to a gene: 9. The CDR3 nucleotides are TGCAGCGTAGCCGGCGGGAGGCGAACCTACAATGAGCAGTTCTTC. As protein: CSVAGGRRTYNEQFF.

The CDR3: CASSWDRVNEQFF. CDR3 in DNA: TGCGCCAGCAGCTGGGACAGGGTTAATGAGCAGTTCTTC. The rearrangement uses TRBV5-1 and TRBJ2-1; 9 nucleotides match TRBD1. Trimming cost V 3 bases and J 7 bases; bases outside gene matches: 2. The CDR3 is 13 amino acids. Germline V CDR1 and CDR2: SGHRS, YFSETQ.

This chain joins TRBV7-3 and TRBJ2-1; no definite D call. Germline CDR1 reads SGHTA; CDR2 reads FQGTGA. The CDR3 sequence is 15 residues long. V was trimmed by 6 bases and J by 2 bases, leaving 14 bases between them. The CDR3 sequence: CASSSTPGPYNEQFF. CDR3 in DNA: TGTGCCAGCAGTTCTACCCCGGGCCCCTACAATGAGCAGTTCTTC.

This clone was counted only a few times. The V gene is TRBV14, the J gene TRBJ1-4, with a weak D call TRBD1 (6 bases). Germline lookup yields CDR1 SGHDN and CDR2 FVKESK. The length of the CDR3 is 14 residues. V lost 2 bases and J 6 bases, leaving 10 bases between the germline ends. The CDR3 loop reads CASSQMGAYEKLFF. The CDR3 coding sequence is TGTGCCAGCAGCCAAATGGGGGCGTATGAAAAACTGTTTTTT.

The V and J genes are TRBV6-5 and TRBJ2-7; TRBD2 agrees at 13 bases. Germline-derived CDR1 and CDR2 are MNHEY and SVGAGI. Losses at the gene ends were 4 bases for V and 1 base for J; bases not matched to a gene: 4. The CDR3 has 16 amino acids. The CDR3 DNA is TGTGCCAGCAGTTTTGGGACTAGCGGGACGTCCTACGAGCAGTACTTC. This sequence encodes CASSFGTSGTSYEQYF.

This chain joins TRBV18 and TRBJ1-5; D ambiguous. V lost 2 bases, J lost 5 bases, and 7 bases lay in between. The CDR3 totals 13 residues. Germline values: CDR1 KGHSH, CDR2 LQKENI. CDR3 loop: CASSPDNDQPQHF. The CDR3, as DNA: TGTGCCAGCTCACCAGATAACGATCAGCCCCAGCATTTT.

The chain couples TRBV27 to TRBJ2-1; 13 nucleotides align to TRBD2. V lost 2 bases, J lost 5 bases, and 6 bases stayed unmatched. Germline assignment: CDR1 MNHEY and CDR2 SMNVEV (reference sequence). The CDR3 is 17 amino acids. CDR3 sequence (DNA): TGTGCCAGCAGTTTAAGACTAGCGGGAGGTACACACAATGAGCAGTTCTTC. Translated: CASSLRLAGGTHNEQFF.

The gene calls are TRBV6-6 and TRBJ2-5; D ambiguous. V was trimmed by 4 bases and J by 1 base, leaving 10 bases between them. The germline V gene has CDR1 MNHNY and CDR2 SVGAGI (reference sequence). The CDR3 is 14 residues long. CDR3 sequence (DNA): TGTGCCAGCAGTTCTCGGGTAGCCCAAGAGACCCAGTACTTC. It yields the protein CASSSRVAQETQYF.

The chain couples TRBV7-7 to TRBJ2-5; 9 bases fit TRBD2. Germline lookup yields CDR1 SSHAT and CDR2 FNYEAQ (reference sequence). Trimming took 1 base from V and 5 from J; bases not matched to a gene: 5. CDR3 size: 15 residues. The CDR3 bases are TGTGCCAGCAGCTTAGGTGGCGGGAGGGGCGAGACCCAGTACTTC. It codes for CASSLGGGRGETQYF.

V and J are TRBV2 and TRBJ2-1; TRBD2 matches 13 bases. The CDR3 has 15 amino acids. J gave up 5 bases and V 6 bases, and 4 bases lay outside the gene matches. Germline values: CDR1 SNHLY, CDR2 FYNNEI. CDR3 in amino acids: CASRGGTSGNNEQFF. The CDR3 DNA reads TGTGCCAGCAGGGGGGGGACTAGCGGGAACAATGAGCAGTTCTTC.

The V gene is TRBV5-1, the J gene TRBJ2-1; D is ambiguous. V lost 5 bases to trimming and J lost 0 bases, with 12 bases between them. The V gene's germline CDR1 is SGHRS and CDR2 YFSETQ. The CDR3 spans 15 residues. The DNA for the CDR3 is TGCGCCAGCAGAACTCAACTAAGCTCCTACAATGAGCAGTTCTTC. Protein product: CASRTQLSSYNEQFF.

This chain links TRBV5-4 with TRBJ2-7; 8 nucleotides line up with TRBD2. The germline gives CDR1 SGHNT, CDR2 YYREEE (reference sequence). V trimming: 4 bases; J trimming: 3 bases; junction bases outside the gene matches: 15. This CDR3 contains 17 residues. The CDR3 protein is CASSPQPPGLVFYEQYF. The CDR3 nucleotides read TGTGCCAGCAGCCCACAACCGCCGGGACTAGTGTTCTACGAGCAGTACTTC.

V is TRBV21-1 and J is TRBJ2-3; TRBD2, the table's D call, was not compared with the DNA. TRBV21-1 counts as a pseudogene. The CDR3 consists of 21 residues. The CDR3 region has the DNA TGTGCCAGCAGCGACCGGCCCGGGACTAGCGGGAGGGCCGGGAACACAGATACGCAGTATTTT. This translates into CASSDRPGTSGRAGNTDTQYF.

The chain joins TRBV27 to TRBJ2-7, with D perhaps assigned TRBD1 or TRBD2 (5 bases each). V gave up 6 bases and J gave up 0 bases, with 21 bases separating them. The CDR3 covers 17 residues. CDR1 and CDR2 (germline): MNHEY, SMNVEV (reference sequence). In DNA form, the CDR3 reads TGTGCCAGCAGGGACAAAACGGGACGACGCGGCTCCTACGAGCAGTACTTC. This sequence encodes CASRDKTGRRGSYEQYF.

The J gene is TRBJ1-5, the V gene TRBV5-5; D is possibly TRBD1 (5 bases). The CDR3 has 14 amino acids. Per the germline V gene, CDR1 is SGHKS and CDR2 is YYEKEE (reference sequence). Trimming removed 4 bases from V and 6 bases from J, with 14 bases in between. The CDR3 DNA sequence: TGTGCCAGCAGCCCTGGCCAGGGTGGTCAGCCCCAGCATTTT. It translates to CASSPGQGGQPQHF.